These 20 T cell receptor beta chains came from one sample sequenced in a study of control samples from healthy donors and cancer patients. TCRdb's table, derived via immunoSEQ multiplex PCR, lists solely in-frame clones and lacks some. The table records 170,000 or so clones, around 93% of them present only once. Material for sequencing was blood. The origin of the receptors is a young man in good health.

V usage is TRBV7-8 and J usage is TRBJ2-7; the match to TRBD2 covers 11 bases. V trimming: 1 base; J trimming: 3 bases; junction bases outside the gene matches: 2. Germline assignment: CDR1 SGHVS and CDR2 FQNEAQ. The CDR3 is 15 residues long. The CDR3, as DNA: TGTGCCAGCAGCTTAGAGACTAGCGGGGACTACGAGCAGTACTTC. Translation: CASSLETSGDYEQYF.

V usage is TRBV6-1 and J usage is TRBJ1-3, with TRBD1 matching 8 bases. Germline loops: CDR1 MNHNS, CDR2 SASEGT. J lost 4 bases, V lost 4 bases, and 12 bases had no gene match. The CDR3 has 17 residues. CDR3 sequence: CASSVHSGGVKGNTIYF. DNA of the CDR3: TGTGCCAGCAGTGTCCACTCAGGGGGCGTAAAAGGAAACACCATATATTTT.

The V gene is TRBV5-1, the J gene TRBJ1-6, with D perhaps matching TRBD1 (6 bases). The CDR3 contains 15 residues. Germline lookup yields CDR1 SGHRS and CDR2 YFSETQ. The ends were cut back, 7 bases at V and 6 bases at J, with 17 bases in the middle. CDR3 in DNA: TGCGCCAGCCGAAGACAACAGGGTTCTAATTCACCCCTCCACTTT. Its translation is CASRRQQGSNSPLHF.

This chain connects TRBV30 to TRBJ2-3; D unresolved. The CDR3 contains 11 residues. V was clipped by 5 bases and J by 0 bases, with 3 bases between them. Germline V gene data show CDR1 as GTSNPN and CDR2 as SVGIG (reference sequence). The CDR3 here is CAWGSTDTQYF. The CDR3 DNA is TGTGCCTGGGGGAGCACAGATACGCAGTATTTT.

The chain joins TRBV10-3 to TRBJ1-2; TRBD1 matches 8 bases. Trimming took 5 bases from V and 6 from J; bases not matched to a gene: 5. The CDR3 sequence is 13 residues long. Germline V gives CDR1 ENHRY, CDR2 SYGVKD. CDR3 amino acids: CAISPRTGNGYTF. DNA for the CDR3: TGTGCCATCAGTCCCAGGACAGGGAATGGCTACACCTTC.

This sequence joins TRBV30 and TRBJ1-6; D might be TRBD1 (6 bases). This CDR3 has 17 amino acids. Germline loops: CDR1 GTSNPN, CDR2 SVGIG (reference sequence). V was clipped by 2 bases and J by 0 bases, with 14 bases between them. The CDR3, as DNA: TGTGCCTGGAGTACCGACAGGACGAGCTCCTATAATTCACCCCTCCACTTT. Protein: CAWSTDRTSSYNSPLHF.

V and J are TRBV28 and TRBJ2-2; TRBD1 matches 7 bases. Losses at the gene ends were 10 bases for V and 4 bases for J; bases not matched to a gene: 6. This CDR3 has 13 amino acids. Germline values: CDR1 MDHEN, CDR2 SYDVKM. The CDR3 bases are TGTGCCACCCGACAGGGCGGCACCGGGGAGCTGTTTTTT. Protein product: CATRQGGTGELFF.

This chain joins TRBV28 and TRBJ1-1; 9 positions match TRBD1. The length of the CDR3 is 13 residues. Unmatched junction bases numbered 4, after V lost 7 bases and J lost 4 bases. Germline V gene sequence: CDR1 MDHEN, CDR2 SYDVKM. The CDR3 protein is CASKGQGGTEAFF. Written as DNA, the CDR3 is TGTGCCAGCAAGGGACAGGGCGGCACTGAAGCTTTCTTT.

V gene TRBV10-3 combines with J gene TRBJ2-7; TRBD1 agrees at 10 bases. The germline gives CDR1 ENHRY, CDR2 SYGVKD. There are 14 residues in the CDR3. V was clipped by 7 bases and J by 5 bases; unmatched bases: 8. The CDR3 here is CAITLDRGRDEQYF. CDR3 DNA sequence: TGTGCCATCACCTTAGACAGGGGGCGGGACGAGCAGTACTTC.

The gene calls are TRBV18 and TRBJ1-6, with TRBD1 matching over 10 bases. Germline trimming cut 5 bases from V and 8 bases from J; bases unmatched to any gene: 9. Germline loops: CDR1 KGHSH, CDR2 LQKENI. CDR3 length: 16 amino acids. Here the CDR3 reads CASSSYTGTGDSPLHF. The CDR3, as DNA: TGTGCCAGCTCATCGTACACCGGGACAGGGGATTCACCCCTCCACTTT. The whole variable domain, filled in from reference TRBV18 and TRBJ1-6, reads NAGVMQNPRHLVRRRGQEARLRCSPMKGHSHVYWYRQLPEEGLKFMVYLQKENIIDESGMPKERFSAEFPKEGPSILRIQQVVRGDSAAYFCASSSYTGTGDSPLHFGNGTRLTVT.

The rearrangement uses TRBV5-4 and TRBJ2-7, with D possibly being TRBD1 (5 bases). The CDR3 covers 15 residues. Germline lookup yields CDR1 SGHNT and CDR2 YYREEE (reference sequence). V was cut by 4 bases and J by 7 bases, with 21 bases left in between. Here the CDR3 DNA reads TGTGCCAGCAGCCGTTCGGCTCTCCCTAGGGGTGAGCAGTACTTC. This gives the protein CASSRSALPRGEQYF.

The genes are TRBV19 and TRBJ1-1, with 9 bases that match TRBD1. CDR1 and CDR2 from the germline V gene are LNHDA and SQIVND (reference sequence). V shed 5 bases, J shed 6 bases, and the junction held 13 bases outside the gene matches. CDR3 length: 16 residues. CDR3: CASSARTGGARPEAFF. CDR3 nucleotides: TGTGCCAGTAGTGCGAGAACAGGGGGCGCGAGGCCTGAAGCTTTCTTT. The full variable domain, rest sourced from reference TRBV19 and TRBJ1-1, is DGGITQSPKYLFRKEGQNVTLSCEQNLNHDAMYWYRQDPGQGLRLIYYSQIVNDFQKGDIAEGYSVSREKKESFPLTVTSAQKNPTAFYLCASSARTGGARPEAFFGQGTRLTVV.

The chain recombines TRBV11-2 with TRBJ2-1; TRBD2 is a possible D gene (5 bases). CDR1 and CDR2 from the germline V gene are SGHAT and FQNNGV. Trimming left V 5 bases short and J 12 bases short, with 11 bases between. This CDR3 contains 11 residues. Here the CDR3 reads CASSTGILQFF. Here the CDR3 DNA reads TGTGCCAGCAGCACGGGGATACTGCAGTTCTTC.

The genes are TRBV20-1 and TRBJ2-5; the D is unclear. V lost 3 bases and J lost 1, with 0 bases in between. CDR3 length: 10 amino acids. CDR1 is DFQATT, CDR2 SNEGSKA, per germline (reference sequence). The CDR3 coding sequence is TGCAGTGCTAGCCAAGAGACCCAGTACTTC. It yields the protein CSASQETQYF.

V and J are TRBV27 and TRBJ2-1; 9 bases align to TRBD2. Germline trimming cut 0 bases from V and 5 bases from J; bases unmatched to any gene: 11. The CDR3 extends over 18 amino acids. CDR1 MNHEY and CDR2 SMNVEV come from the germline V gene (reference sequence). In nucleotides, the CDR3 is TGTGCCAGCAGTTTATCATTGCCGGGCGGGGGGGCTGACAATGAGCAGTTCTTC. The encoded protein is CASSLSLPGGGADNEQFF.

V gene TRBV5-1 combines with J gene TRBJ2-3; D not certain. The V gene lost 4 bases and the J gene lost 5 bases, with 8 bases spanning the gap. In germline, CDR1 is SGHRS, CDR2 YFSETQ. CDR3 size: 12 residues. CDR3 DNA: TGCGCCAGCAGCCCCCAACGAGATACGCAGTATTTT. This sequence encodes CASSPQRDTQYF.

CDR3 DNA: TGCGCCAGCAGTTACGCTCCGGGAGATGCTGAAAAACTGTTTTTT. It translates to CASSYAPGDAEKLFF. This chain connects TRBV5-1 to TRBJ1-4; D uncertain. V lost 5 bases, J lost 7 bases, and 18 bases lay in between. Germline-derived CDR1 and CDR2 are SGHRS and YFSETQ. The CDR3 sequence is 15 residues long.

The genes are TRBV5-4 and TRBJ2-1; D call uncertain. V was shortened by 1 base and J by 10 bases, with 6 bases between the two germline ends. Germline values: CDR1 SGHNT, CDR2 YYREEE (reference sequence). The CDR3 is 11 amino acids. This chain's CDR3 is CASSLIGEQFF. CDR3 bases: TGTGCCAGCAGCTTGATTGGCGAGCAGTTCTTC.

V gene TRBV9 combines with J gene TRBJ2-7, with D unresolved. V was shortened by 3 bases and J by 5 bases, with 18 bases between the two germline ends. The CDR3 has 15 residues. CDR1 SGDLS and CDR2 YYNGEE come from the germline V gene. The CDR3 bases are TGTGCCAGCAGCGCTACTGGGGTTAGAGGCAACGAGCAGTACTTC. It encodes CASSATGVRGNEQYF.

The V and J genes are TRBV5-5 and TRBJ1-4; D unresolved. V lost 2 bases and J 5 bases, leaving 10 bases between the germline ends. Per the germline V gene, CDR1 is SGHKS and CDR2 is YYEKEE (reference sequence). The CDR3 runs 14 residues. The CDR3 DNA reads TGTGCCAGCAGCTTCAACGGGTTCAATGAAAAACTGTTTTTT. It codes for CASSFNGFNEKLFF.